The 12 T cell receptor beta chains presented below share a single source sample, sequenced in a study of blood T cells in healthy people across ages. It was with a sample-barcoded 5' primer and a J-beta primer mix that a second PCR of roughly 7 to 12 cycles was run. TCRdb ran MiXCR on the 5' RACE reads and lists one entry per CDR3 protein. The table has 1.2 million to 1.5 million distinct CDR3 sequences, almost 60% seen once. What was sequenced was blood. The receptors were gathered from a man in his late teens or twenties in good health.

The chain carries TRBV7-9 and TRBJ2-6; D uncertain. Deletions cut 4 bases from V and 0 bases from J, with 13 bases between. The CDR3 length is 17 residues. CDR1 is SEHNR, CDR2 FQNEAQ, per germline (reference sequence). The CDR3 sequence is CASSSPTVSSGANVLTF. CDR3 DNA: TGTGCCAGCAGCTCCCCCACCGTGAGCTCTGGGGCCAACGTCCTGACTTTC.

The V call is TRBV4-2, the J call TRBJ1-5; D perhaps matches TRBD1 (5 bases). Germline CDR1 reads LGHNA; CDR2 reads YNFKEQ. V was pared by 4 bases and J by 5 bases, with 12 bases between. CDR3 length: 14 residues. This chain's CDR3 is CASSLEGEYQPQHF. The CDR3 bases are TGTGCCAGCAGCCTGGAAGGGGAGTATCAGCCCCAGCATTTT.

The J gene is TRBJ1-2, the V gene TRBV20-1; 9 nucleotides align to TRBD1. Germline lookup yields CDR1 DFQATT and CDR2 SNEGSKA (reference sequence). V dropped 0 bases and J dropped 8; count of bases not matched to a gene: 7. The CDR3 runs 14 residues. CDR3 coding DNA: TGCAGTGCTAGAGATGCTTGGACAGGGGTAGGCTACACCTTC. Translated, it gives CSARDAWTGVGYTF.

The rearrangement links TRBV27 to TRBJ1-1; D is uncertain. V was clipped by 4 bases and J by 0 bases, with 9 bases between them. There are 14 residues in the CDR3. Germline CDR1 reads MNHEY; CDR2 reads SMNVEV (reference sequence). CDR3 bases: TGTGCCAGCAGTTCTGGCGCTTTGAACACTGAAGCTTTCTTT. Its protein product is CASSSGALNTEAFF.

This clonotype was seen a handful of times. The chain combines TRBV29-1 with TRBJ2-7; D is uncertain. Trimming cost V 3 bases and J 0 bases, with 9 bases left between them. The CDR3 covers 13 residues. Per the germline V gene, CDR1 is SQVTM and CDR2 is ANQGSEA. The CDR3 protein is CSVDFDNSYEQYF. The CDR3 DNA reads TGCAGCGTTGATTTTGACAACTCCTACGAGCAGTACTTC.

This clonotype was picked up a small number of times. The chain employs TRBV6-2 or TRBV6-3 and TRBJ1-5; D not certain. Germline CDR1 and CDR2: MNHEY and SVGEGT. This CDR3 spans 15 amino acids. Trimming pared 7 bases from V and 2 bases from J, leaving 15 bases between. The CDR3: CASISNSRGNQPQHF. Written as DNA, the CDR3 is TGTGCCAGCATCTCGAACTCCCGTGGCAATCAGCCCCAGCATTTT.

The chain links TRBV4-1 to TRBJ2-1; D possibly corresponds to TRBD1 (6 bases). There are 15 residues in the CDR3. Germline lookup yields CDR1 MGHRA and CDR2 YSYEKL. Trimming took off 1 base at V and 7 bases at J, with 14 bases between the two ends. The CDR3 nucleotides are TGCGCCAGCAGCCAAGTGCCACTAGGGACAAATGAGCAGTTCTTC. Translated, it gives CASSQVPLGTNEQFF.

V usage is TRBV6-5 and J usage is TRBJ1-6, with a possible D match to TRBD1 (6 bases). The CDR3 contains 15 residues. The V gene lost 7 bases and the J gene lost 7 bases, with 17 bases spanning the gap. Germline CDR1 is MNHEY and CDR2 is SVGAGI. Here the CDR3 DNA reads TGTGCCAGCAATATGACAGGATGGAAGAATTCACCCCTCCACTTT. Amino acid sequence: CASNMTGWKNSPLHF.

The rearrangement uses TRBV2 and TRBJ2-5; TRBD2 aligns across 7 bases. This CDR3 has 14 amino acids. Germline lookup yields CDR1 SNHLY and CDR2 FYNNEI. The ends lost 10 bases at V and 2 bases at J; junction bases unmatched: 10. CDR3 protein: CATRPSSGQETQYF. CDR3 DNA: TGTGCCACCAGACCCTCTAGCGGACAAGAGACCCAGTACTTC.

V is TRBV15 and J is TRBJ1-4; no clear D gene. V lost 0 bases and J 7 bases, leaving 6 bases between the germline ends. Germline CDR1 is LNHNV and CDR2 is YYDKDF (reference sequence). CDR3 size: 13 residues. The CDR3 DNA reads TGTGCCACCAGCAGAGATCTAGGTGAAAAACTGTTTTTT. Translating it yields CATSRDLGEKLFF.

V is TRBV12-3 or TRBV12-4 and J is TRBJ2-1, with D perhaps assigned TRBD1 or TRBD2 (5 bases each). The CDR3 is made up of 12 amino acids. The V gene lost 9 bases and the J gene lost 8 bases, with 14 bases spanning the gap. The CDR3 DNA is TGTGCCAGTTTCCGGGGCCCGGATGAGCAGTTCTTC. Protein: CASFRGPDEQFF.

This clonotype was counted between two and nine times. V gene TRBV7-9 combines with J gene TRBJ1-2; D remains unclear. From germline, CDR1 is SEHNR and CDR2 FQNEAQ (reference sequence). The V gene lost 1 base and the J gene lost 8 bases, with 11 bases spanning the gap. The CDR3 is 13 residues long. The CDR3 region has the DNA TGTGCCAGCAGCTTAGTGTCCGATTCCGGCTACACCTTC. It codes for CASSLVSDSGYTF.